These 10 T cell receptor beta chains were all obtained from the same sample, sequenced in a study of blood T cells in healthy people across ages. A second roughly 6 to 12 cycle PCR used barcoded and J-beta primers. MiXCR, applied by TCRdb to the 5' RACE reads, yields one record per CDR3 protein. The table has 800,000 to 1,300,000 distinct CDR3 sequences, approximately 25% seen once. These data are also associated with another study on T cells of mothers and their children.

What was sequenced was blood. The receptors shown here come from a girl aged 2 to 9 in good health.

The chain links TRBV12-3 or TRBV12-4 to TRBJ2-5; TRBD1 might be the D (5 bases). The CDR3 length is 13 residues. V was cut by 6 bases and J by 3 bases, with 11 bases left in between. The CDR3 spells CASRATVEETQYF. CDR3 nucleotide sequence: TGTGCCAGCAGGGCGACAGTGGAAGAGACCCAGTACTTC.

This chain uses TRBV18 with TRBJ2-5; tentatively, D is TRBD2 (5 bases). Germline CDR1 reads KGHSH; CDR2 reads LQKENI. Between the trimmed V and J ends, which lost 3 bases and 5 bases, there was a span of 16 bases. There are 15 residues in the CDR3. The CDR3 region has the DNA TGTGCCAGCTCACCGTTTGTGGGAGAGAAGGAGACCCAGTACTTC. Its protein product is CASSPFVGEKETQYF.

The genes are TRBV24-1 and TRBJ1-1; the match to TRBD1 covers 7 bases. The CDR3 runs to 12 residues. Trimming removed 10 bases from V and 5 bases from J; junction bases left unmatched: 6. CDR1 KGHDR and CDR2 SFDVKD come from the germline V gene. This chain's CDR3 is CATLDRTTEAFF. The CDR3 DNA reads TGTGCCACTCTGGACAGGACAACTGAAGCTTTCTTT.

Many counts were recorded for this clonotype. The chain links TRBV6-6 to TRBJ2-2, with D maybe TRBD1 (5 bases). Per germline, CDR1 MNHNY and CDR2 SVGAGI (reference sequence). V lost 3 bases and J 4 bases, leaving 12 bases between the germline ends. The CDR3 contains 15 residues. In DNA form, the CDR3 reads TGTGCCAGCAGTTATTACAGGCAGACCACCGGGGAGCTGTTTTTT. Residues: CASSYYRQTTGELFF.

The V gene is TRBV9, the J gene TRBJ2-7; D is perhaps TRBD1 or TRBD2 (5 bases each). V was clipped by 4 bases and J by 5 bases, with 16 bases between them. The CDR3 loop spans 14 amino acids. The germline V gene has CDR1 SGDLS and CDR2 YYNGEE. The DNA of the CDR3 is TGTGCCAGCAGCCCTCGAGGGGTAGGGGACGAGCAGTACTTC. Its protein is CASSPRGVGDEQYF.

In this sample, this clonotype turned up once. The chain has TRBV29-1 and TRBJ2-4, with TRBD1 identical over 9 bases. The CDR3 sequence is 14 residues long. Unmatched junction bases numbered 6, after V lost 6 bases and J lost 3 bases. Looked up from germline, CDR1 is SQVTM and CDR2 is ANQGSEA. Here the CDR3 reads CSVRGQGNKNIQYF. The CDR3 region has the DNA TGCAGCGTGAGGGGACAGGGAAACAAAAACATTCAGTACTTC.

Only a few counts were recorded for this clonotype. This chain connects TRBV4-1 to TRBJ2-7; 8 bases align to TRBD2. Germline CDR1 is MGHRA and CDR2 is YSYEKL. The CDR3 has 15 amino acids. With 2 bases clipped from V and 3 bases from J, the junction kept 6 bases outside the gene matches. Here the CDR3 DNA reads TGCGCCAGCAGCCAACTTAGCGGGGTAGACTACGAGCAGTACTTC. This encodes CASSQLSGVDYEQYF.

This clonotype appeared a few times. The chain carries TRBV29-1 and TRBJ2-5, with TRBD2 identical over 8 bases. Germline V gene data show CDR1 as SQVTM and CDR2 as ANQGSEA. There are 12 residues in the CDR3. V shed 4 bases, J shed 6 bases, and the junction held 4 bases outside the gene matches. CDR3 amino acids: CSVGGSGKTQYF. As DNA, the CDR3 is TGCAGCGTTGGGGGTAGCGGGAAGACCCAGTACTTC. The full variable domain, rest sourced from reference TRBV29-1 and TRBJ2-5, is SAVISQKPSRDICQRGTSLTIQCQVDSQVTMMFWYRQQPGQSLTLIATANQGSEATYESGFVIDKFPISRPNLTFSTLTVSNMSPEDSSIYLCSVGGSGKTQYFGPGTRLLVL.

This clonotype has only a few counts. The chain combines TRBV28 with TRBJ2-5; the D gene is possibly TRBD2 (6 bases). The CDR3 runs 15 residues. Trimming took 6 bases from V and 5 from J, leaving 19 bases between them. CDR1 MDHEN and CDR2 SYDVKM come from the germline V gene. This CDR3 is CASSHVLNSGETQYF. The CDR3, as DNA: TGTGCCAGCAGCCACGTGCTAAACAGCGGGGAGACCCAGTACTTC.

V and J are TRBV2 and TRBJ2-7; 8 bases agree with TRBD1. After removal of 4 bases from V and 3 bases from J, the junction contained 14 bases not matched to a gene. CDR1 SNHLY and CDR2 FYNNEI come from the germline V gene. The CDR3 is made up of 17 amino acids. For the CDR3, the DNA is TGTGCCAGCAGTGGATTAGTCGAAGGGACAGGTAACTACGAGCAGTACTTC. Protein: CASSGLVEGTGNYEQYF.